Shown below are 4 T cell receptor beta chains from a single sample sequenced in a study of blood T cell repertoires in COVID-19. Assay: immunoSEQ multiplex PCR; the TCRdb copy retains only in-frame clones and omits some. The sample lists nearly 45,000 clones; 70% to 80% were seen once. The sample comprised peripheral blood. The source of these receptors is a man between 70 and 80 years old with acute or convalescent COVID-19.

The chain employs TRBV4-1 and TRBJ1-6; possibly TRBD1 for D (5 bases). Germline V gene sequence: CDR1 MGHRA, CDR2 YSYEKL. CDR3 length equals 15 residues. Trimming took off 4 bases at V and 7 bases at J, with 14 bases between the two ends. CDR3 in DNA: TGCGCCAGCAGCCGCGCCAGGGCCGAAAATTCACCCCTCCACTTT. Translated, it gives CASSRARAENSPLHF.

The chain employs TRBV6-2 or TRBV6-3 and TRBJ1-5; D may be TRBD1 (5 bases). Trimming removed 4 bases from V and 3 bases from J, with 13 bases in between. The CDR3 extends over 15 amino acids. Germline CDR1 reads MNHEY; CDR2 reads SVGEGT. The chain's CDR3 is CASSSMGRDNQPQHF. CDR3 DNA sequence: TGTGCCAGCAGTTCCATGGGCAGGGACAATCAGCCCCAGCATTTT.

V usage is TRBV4-3 and J usage is TRBJ2-3; 8 positions agree with TRBD2. Trimming cost V 0 bases and J 3 bases; bases outside gene matches: 5. The CDR3 contains 16 residues. Germline CDR1 is LGHNA and CDR2 is YSLEER. CDR3: CASSQDRGGATDTQYF. CDR3 in DNA: TGCGCCAGCAGCCAAGATCGGGGGGGCGCGACAGATACGCAGTATTTT.

The CDR3 DNA follows: TGTGCCAGCAGCTTTCCCTCAGACAGGGGGCGTCAGCCCCAGCATTTT. The encoded protein is CASSFPSDRGRQPQHF. This chain connects TRBV5-4 to TRBJ1-5, with 10 positions matching TRBD1. The germline gives CDR1 SGHNT, CDR2 YYREEE (reference sequence). The CDR3 sequence is 16 residues long. With V trimmed by 2 bases and J by 6 bases, 8 bases remained unmatched.